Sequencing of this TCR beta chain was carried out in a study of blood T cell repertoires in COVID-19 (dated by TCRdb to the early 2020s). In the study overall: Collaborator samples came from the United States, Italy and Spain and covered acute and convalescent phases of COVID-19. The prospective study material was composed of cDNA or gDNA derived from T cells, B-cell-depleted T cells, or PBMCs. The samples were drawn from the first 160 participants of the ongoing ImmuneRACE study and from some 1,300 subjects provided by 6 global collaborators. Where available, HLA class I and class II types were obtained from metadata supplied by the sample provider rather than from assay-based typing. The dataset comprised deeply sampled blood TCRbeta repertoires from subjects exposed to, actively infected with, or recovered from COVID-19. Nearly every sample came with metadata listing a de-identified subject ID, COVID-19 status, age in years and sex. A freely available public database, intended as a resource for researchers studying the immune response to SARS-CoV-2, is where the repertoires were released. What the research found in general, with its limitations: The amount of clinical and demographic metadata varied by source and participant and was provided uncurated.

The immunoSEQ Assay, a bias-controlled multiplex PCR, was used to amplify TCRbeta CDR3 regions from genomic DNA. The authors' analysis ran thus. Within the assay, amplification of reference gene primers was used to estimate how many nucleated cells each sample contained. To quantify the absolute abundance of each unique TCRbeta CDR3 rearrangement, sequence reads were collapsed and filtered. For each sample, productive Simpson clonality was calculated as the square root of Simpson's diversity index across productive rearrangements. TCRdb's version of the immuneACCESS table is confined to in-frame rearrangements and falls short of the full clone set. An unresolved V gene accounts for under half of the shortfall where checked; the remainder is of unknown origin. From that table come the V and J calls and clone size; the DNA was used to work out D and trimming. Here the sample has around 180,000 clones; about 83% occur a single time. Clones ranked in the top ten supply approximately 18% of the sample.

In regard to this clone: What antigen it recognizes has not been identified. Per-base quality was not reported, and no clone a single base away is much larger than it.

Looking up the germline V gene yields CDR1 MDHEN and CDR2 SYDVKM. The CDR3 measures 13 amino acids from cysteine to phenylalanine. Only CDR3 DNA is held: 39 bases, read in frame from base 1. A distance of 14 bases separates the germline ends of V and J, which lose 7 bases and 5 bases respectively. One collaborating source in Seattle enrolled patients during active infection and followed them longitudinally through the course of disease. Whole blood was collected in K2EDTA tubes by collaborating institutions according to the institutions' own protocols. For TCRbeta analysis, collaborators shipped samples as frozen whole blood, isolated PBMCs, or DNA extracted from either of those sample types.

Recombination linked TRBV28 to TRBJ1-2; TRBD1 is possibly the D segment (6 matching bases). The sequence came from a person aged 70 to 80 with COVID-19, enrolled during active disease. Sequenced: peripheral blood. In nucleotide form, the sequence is TGTGCCAGCAACCAGGGACACGAATATGGCTACACCTTC. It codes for CASNQGHEYGYTF.